This T cell receptor (beta chain) is drawn from a study of T cell responses to AZD1222 COVID-19 vaccine. In germline, CDR1 is LNHNV, CDR2 YYDKDF (reference sequence). V lost 0 bases and J lost 3, with 2 bases in between. This CDR3 has 13 amino acids. The protocol was immunoSEQ multiplex PCR, while the TCRdb copy is restricted to in-frame clones and leaves out a portion. This sample yields approximately 110,000 clones, of which 80% to 90% are seen a single time; about 7.8% belongs to the top ten. The source is an adult in good health. This chain connects TRBV15 to TRBJ2-2; no definite D call. Sample: peripheral blood, taken on day 0 of AZD1222 vaccination. The CDR3 loop reads CATSRDHTGELFF. The CDR3 coding sequence is TGTGCCACCAGCAGAGATCACACCGGGGAGCTGTTTTTT.